The 29 T cell receptor beta chains below all came from one sample that was sequenced in a study of control samples from healthy donors and cancer patients. TCRdb keeps only in-frame clones here, not all; method: immunoSEQ multiplex PCR. The sample includes some 79,000 clones, roughly 93% of them seen just once. The sequenced sample was PBMCs. The receptors derive from a woman aged 40 to 49 with lung cancer.

The genes are TRBV5-6 and TRBJ2-7; 7 nucleotides align to TRBD2. The germline V gene encodes CDR1 SGHDT and CDR2 YYEEEE. Trimming removed 5 bases from V and 1 base from J; junction bases left unmatched: 6. The CDR3 length is 14 residues. CDR3 bases: TGTGCCAGCAGTCGTAGCGGGCGATCCTACGAGCAGTACTTC. It yields the protein CASSRSGRSYEQYF. The whole variable domain, filled in from reference TRBV5-6 and TRBJ2-7, reads DAGVTQSPTHLIKTRGQQVTLRCSPKSGHDTVSWYQQALGQGPQFIFQYYEEEERQRGNFPDRFSGHQFPNYSSELNVNALLLGDSALYLCASSRSGRSYEQYFGPGTRLTVT.

This chain connects TRBV2 to TRBJ2-7; possibly TRBD1 for D (7 bases). Per the germline V gene, CDR1 is SNHLY and CDR2 is FYNNEI. V was cut by 6 bases and J by 7 bases, with 16 bases left in between. This CDR3 region has 13 residues. This chain's CDR3 is CASREGATGEQYF. In DNA form, the CDR3 reads TGTGCCAGCAGGGAGGGGGCTACAGGGGAGCAGTACTTC.

The CDR3 here is CASSPLVNRGYEQYF. CDR3 sequence (DNA): TGTGCCAGCAGCCCACTCGTCAACAGGGGCTACGAGCAGTACTTC. This chain uses TRBV11-3 with TRBJ2-7; 7 bases map to TRBD1. In germline, CDR1 is SGHNT, CDR2 YENEEA. The V segment lost 5 bases and the J segment 3 bases; nucleotides outside the gene matches: 10. The CDR3 is 15 amino acids.

The chain employs TRBV7-2 and TRBJ1-1; D remains ambiguous. In germline, CDR1 is SGHTA, CDR2 FQGNSA. V shed 0 bases and J shed 5 bases, with 7 bases lying between them. This CDR3 is 13 amino acids long. CDR3: CASSLAVGTEAFF. In nucleotides, the CDR3 is TGTGCCAGCAGCTTAGCGGTGGGGACTGAAGCTTTCTTT.

V gene TRBV11-3 combines with J gene TRBJ1-4; unclear D gene. V lost 6 bases and J lost 11, with 13 bases in between. CDR3 length equals 12 residues. Germline V gene sequence: CDR1 SGHNT, CDR2 YENEEA. The DNA for the CDR3 is TGTGCCAGCAGTTCCCCCAGGCTGAAACTGTTTTTT. Translation: CASSSPRLKLFF.

The rearrangement links TRBV11-2 to TRBJ2-5, with 7 bases identical to TRBD2. Germline assignment: CDR1 SGHAT and CDR2 FQNNGV. The V gene end was trimmed by 0 bases and the J gene end by 5 bases; junction bases not matched to a gene: 21. The CDR3 loop spans 20 amino acids. The CDR3 sequence is CASSLDEQRSRDYPGETQYF. CDR3 DNA: TGTGCCAGCAGCTTAGACGAACAACGCTCGCGGGACTACCCAGGGGAGACCCAGTACTTC.

Regarding this clone: Its ends do not fully match the called genes, so a read error is possible. This rearrangement joins TRBV28 to TRBJ2-4; no clear D. The CDR3 length is 11 residues. Per germline, CDR1 MDHEN and CDR2 SYDVKM. The CDR3 spells CASSFGADLHF. CDR3 bases: TGTGCCAGCAGTTTCGGAGCAGACCTGCACTTC.

The V and J genes are TRBV14 and TRBJ1-3, with no clear D. Trimming shortened V by 4 bases and J by 3 bases, and 10 bases separated the two germline ends. The length of the CDR3 is 14 residues. Germline V lookup: CDR1 SGHDN, CDR2 FVKESK. The CDR3 sequence is CASSLSAGGNTIYF. The CDR3 DNA reads as TGTGCCAGCAGCCTAAGCGCCGGTGGAAACACCATATATTTT.

Regarding this clone: At one end the junction does not follow the germline gene, possibly because of a read error. The CDR3 coding sequence is TGTGCCAGCAGTAACAGCGATCAAAAGCTCTTC. Translation gives CASSNSDQKLF. The chain carries TRBV6-5 and TRBJ1-2; D gene uncertain. CDR1 is MNHEY and CDR2 is SVGAGI in the germline V gene. The CDR3 spans 11 residues.

V and J are TRBV6-5 and TRBJ2-7; no definite D call. The CDR3 consists of 15 residues. The V and J ends lost 4 bases and 3 bases respectively, with 16 bases between them. Germline CDR1 MNHEY, CDR2 SVGAGI. The CDR3 DNA follows: TGTGCCAGCAGTTCCCGGACGAGCCCCATCTACGAGCAGTACTTC. Its protein product is CASSSRTSPIYEQYF.

V is TRBV19 and J is TRBJ1-1; TRBD1 matches at 9 bases. CDR1 LNHDA and CDR2 SQIVND come from the germline V gene (reference sequence). The CDR3 is 13 residues long. V gave up 8 bases and J gave up 1 base; unmatched junction bases: 2. CDR3 bases: TGTGCCAGTTCGACAGGGGGGAACACTGAAGCTTTCTTT. Residues: CASSTGGNTEAFF. The complete variable domain, with remaining parts taken from reference TRBV19 and TRBJ1-1, reads DGGITQSPKYLFRKEGQNVTLSCEQNLNHDAMYWYRQDPGQGLRLIYYSQIVNDFQKGDIAEGYSVSREKKESFPLTVTSAQKNPTAFYLCASSTGGNTEAFFGQGTRLTVV.

The rearrangement uses TRBV4-2 and TRBJ1-4; the D gene is possibly TRBD1 (5 bases). CDR1 LGHNA and CDR2 YNFKEQ come from the germline V gene. The ends were cut back, 2 bases at V and 8 bases at J, with 18 bases in the middle. The CDR3 runs 16 residues. CDR3 sequence (DNA): TGTGCCAGCAGCCAACTAGGGGATGCAACCGGGGAAAAACTGTTTTTT. It translates to CASSQLGDATGEKLFF.

This clone has only a few counts. The genes are TRBV11-3 and TRBJ2-2, with D perhaps TRBD1 (5 bases). The germline CDR1 and CDR2 sequences are SGHNT and YENEEA. The CDR3 is made up of 15 amino acids. V was trimmed by 5 bases and J by 0 bases, leaving 10 bases between them. The DNA for the CDR3 is TGTGCCAGCAGCCCCGGACACGCGAACACCGGGGAGCTGTTTTTT. As protein: CASSPGHANTGELFF.

Regarding this clone: The junction does not match germline at one end; this may be a read error. This specimen includes other DNA sequences encoding the same CDR3. The chain recombines TRBV19 with TRBJ2-3, with TRBD2 matching over 8 bases. Germline V gene data show CDR1 as LNHDA and CDR2 as SQIVND (reference sequence). CDR3 length: 15 residues. Written as DNA, the CDR3 is TGTGCCAGTAGTAAACAGCGGGAGCCGAGGGATACGCAATATTTT. It yields the protein CASSKQREPRDTQYF.

The V and J genes are TRBV6-5 and TRBJ2-7, with D perhaps TRBD1 (6 bases). This CDR3 is 12 amino acids long. Between the trimmed V and J ends, which lost 6 bases and 5 bases, there was a span of 11 bases. Germline V lookup: CDR1 MNHEY, CDR2 SVGAGI. The CDR3 nucleotides are TGTGCCAGCAGCCCCAGGGGTGACGAGCAGTACTTC. Amino acid sequence: CASSPRGDEQYF.

A single count supports this clone. This chain connects TRBV5-1 to TRBJ2-7; either TRBD1 or TRBD2 may supply D (5 bases each). Germline CDR1 is SGHRS and CDR2 is YFSETQ. The CDR3 contains 18 residues. The germline V and J ends were trimmed by 1 base and 0 bases, with 20 bases remaining between them. In DNA form, the CDR3 reads TGCGCCAGCAGCTTGAGATCTGGGACGGAGAAAAGCTCCTACGAGCAGTACTTC. Amino acid sequence: CASSLRSGTEKSSYEQYF.

The CDR3 DNA reads as TGTGCCACCAGCAGGGACAGACTGTTCTTC. It specifies CATSRDRLFF. The rearrangement joins TRBV15 to TRBJ2-1, with a tentative D call TRBD1 (6 bases). With 3 bases removed from V and 15 bases from J, the gap between germline ends came to 9 bases. This CDR3 is 10 amino acids long. CDR1 and CDR2 (germline): LNHNV, YYDKDF (reference sequence).

This clone was seen just once. The V call is TRBV27, the J call TRBJ1-1; D unresolved. Trimming took 4 bases from V and 1 from J, leaving 13 bases between them. Germline V lookup: CDR1 MNHEY, CDR2 SMNVEV (reference sequence). The CDR3 sequence is 15 residues long. The CDR3 DNA sequence: TGTGCCAGCAGTTCGGCCCCCCGTAAGAACACTGAAGCTTTCTTT. Protein: CASSSAPRKNTEAFF.

This clone was counted a few times. The chain joins TRBV20-1 to TRBJ2-2, with 10 bases lining up with TRBD2. The germline gives CDR1 DFQATT, CDR2 SNEGSKA (reference sequence). V lost 3 bases to trimming and J lost 1 base; unmatched junction nucleotides: 8. CDR3 size: 17 residues. The DNA for the CDR3 is TGCAGTGCTAGTCCCTACCCTAGCGGGGGGAACACCGGGGAGCTGTTTTTT. This sequence encodes CSASPYPSGGNTGELFF.

Here the CDR3 reads CASSTTVTSRTYEQYF. CDR3 DNA sequence: TGTGCCAGCAGCACCACCGTGACTAGCCGAACCTACGAGCAGTACTTC. The chain recombines TRBV28 with TRBJ2-7, with 7 bases aligning to TRBD2. The V segment lost 6 bases and the J segment 2 bases; nucleotides outside the gene matches: 13. CDR3 size: 16 residues. The germline V gene encodes CDR1 MDHEN and CDR2 SYDVKM. Filled out from reference TRBV28 and TRBJ2-7, the complete variable domain reads DVKVTQSSRYLVKRTGEKVFLECVQDMDHENMFWYRQDPGLGLRLIYFSYDVKMKEKGDIPEGYSVSREKKERFSLILESASTNQTSMYLCASSTTVTSRTYEQYFGPGTRLTVT.

The gene calls are TRBV12-3 or TRBV12-4 and TRBJ1-4, with a weak D call TRBD1 (6 bases). The V end lost 6 bases, the J end lost 11 bases, and 13 bases lay between the germline ends. The CDR3 totals 12 residues. The CDR3 protein is CASSEGGAKLFF. The DNA of the CDR3 is TGTGCCAGCAGCGAGGGGGGGGCTAAACTGTTTTTT.

The chain is built from TRBV14 and TRBJ1-1; D unclear. CDR3 size: 17 residues. Between the trimmed V and J ends, which lost 0 bases and 0 bases, there was a span of 14 bases. Germline values: CDR1 SGHDN, CDR2 FVKESK. The CDR3 DNA follows: TGTGCCAGCAGCCAAGATTTGGTGAGACCCATGAACACTGAAGCTTTCTTT. Its translation: CASSQDLVRPMNTEAFF.

V usage is TRBV19 and J usage is TRBJ2-7, with TRBD1 matching 7 bases. V was pared by 3 bases and J by 5 bases, with 4 bases of the junction left unmatched. The CDR3 extends over 13 amino acids. Germline assignment: CDR1 LNHDA and CDR2 SQIVND (reference sequence). CDR3 protein: CASSIQGVNEQYF. For the CDR3, the DNA is TGTGCCAGTAGTATTCAGGGGGTCAACGAGCAGTACTTC.

The count of this clone is one. The V call is TRBV18, the J call TRBJ2-1, with 8 nucleotides matching TRBD2. The CDR3 totals 15 residues. Looked up from germline, CDR1 is KGHSH and CDR2 is LQKENI. Trimming removed 2 bases from V and 4 bases from J; junction bases left unmatched: 4. The CDR3 here is CASSPGIAGYNEQFF. For the CDR3, the DNA is TGTGCCAGCTCACCAGGGATAGCGGGGTACAATGAGCAGTTCTTC.

The chain links TRBV7-9 to TRBJ1-2; TRBD1 agrees at 7 bases. Germline loops: CDR1 SEHNR, CDR2 FQNEAQ (reference sequence). This CDR3 is built from 14 residues. V lost 0 bases and J lost 6; bases outside the gene matches: 4. This chain's CDR3 is CASSLALGQDGYTF. The CDR3 nucleotides are TGTGCCAGCAGCTTAGCTCTCGGACAGGATGGCTACACCTTC.

The V gene is TRBV3-1 (or the pseudogene TRBV3-2), the J gene TRBJ2-7, with D perhaps matching TRBD1 or TRBD2 (5 bases each). CDR1 is LGHDT, CDR2 YNNKEL, per germline (reference sequence). V dropped 1 base and J dropped 0 bases, with 7 bases sitting between them. The length of the CDR3 is 14 residues. The CDR3 DNA reads as TGTGCCAGCAGCCAAGCAGGGAGCTCCTACGAGCAGTACTTC. It specifies CASSQAGSSYEQYF.

The genes are TRBV7-2 and TRBJ2-5; D unresolved. The CDR3 extends over 17 amino acids. Trimming pared 5 bases from V and 5 bases from J, leaving 24 bases between. The germline gives CDR1 SGHTA, CDR2 FQGNSA. CDR3 loop: CASSRAIPGPKAETQYF. The CDR3 DNA reads TGTGCCAGCAGCCGGGCGATCCCGGGCCCAAAGGCGGAGACCCAGTACTTC.

The V gene is TRBV18, the J gene TRBJ2-1, with TRBD2 identical over 13 bases. The CDR3 runs 14 residues. Trimming cost V 3 bases and J 7 bases; bases outside gene matches: 0. Per germline, CDR1 KGHSH and CDR2 LQKENI. The CDR3 DNA sequence: TGTGCCAGCTCACCGGGACTAGCGGGGAATGAGCAGTTCTTC. The encoded protein is CASSPGLAGNEQFF.

The rearrangement links TRBV19 to TRBJ2-1; D remains ambiguous. The CDR3 spans 16 residues. V shed 4 bases and J shed 4 bases, with 17 bases lying between them. The V gene's germline CDR1 is LNHDA and CDR2 SQIVND (reference sequence). Here the CDR3 reads CASSTTLGGAYNEQFF. In DNA form, the CDR3 reads TGTGCCAGTAGTACGACGTTAGGTGGAGCTTACAATGAGCAGTTCTTC.